The TCR beta chain described here comes from a study of T-cell memory formation after mild COVID-19 (dated by TCRdb to about 2021). With respect to the entire study: Most TCR sequence clusters were specific to one of the two donors. Longitudinal TCRalpha and TCRbeta repertoire sequencing tracked T-cell clones expanding and contracting after mild COVID-19 in a couple of donors. Two young, previously healthy adult volunteers made up the cohort, one male and one female.

The paper's findings and limits, for the study overall: SARS-CoV-2 specificity was not confirmed for the second-wave clones peaking on day 37. Contracting CD4+ clones were located mainly in the CM and EM memory subsets, whereas CD8+ clones were found to be enriched in EMRA. The detection of some responding clones in pre-infection memory suggests that pre-existing cross-reactive memory T cells joined the SARS-CoV-2 response. The study included only a couple of mild cases, and larger cohorts that include severe cases with pre-infection samples were judged to be necessary. From day 15 to 85, contracting clones showed balanced CD4/CD8 phenotypes, whereas a second wave of clones that expanded from day 15 to 37 leaned towards CD4+.

This clonotype turned up a few times. No antigen is known for it. The sample holds no much larger clone one base away, and base qualities are not on file. Its CDR3 holds 15 amino acids, cysteine through phenylalanine. Only the CDR3 region is kept as DNA, spanning 45 bases read in frame from base 1. CDR1 MNHEY and CDR2 SVGEGT were looked up in the germline V gene. The germline ends are 14 bases apart after V is trimmed by 4 bases and J by 2 bases. PBMCs were isolated by Ficoll-Paque density gradient centrifugation. The instrument was an Illumina NovaSeq 6000. TCRalpha and TCRbeta cDNA libraries were constructed by 5'RACE with constant-segment primers, with sample barcodes and unique molecular identifiers being introduced. Trizol reagent was used to extract RNA from every sample. The libraries were amplified in two PCR steps, and the second step added a second sample barcode and Illumina TruSeq adapters. Libraries were sequenced on an Illumina NovaSeq with 2 x 150 bp paired-end reads. Per the source publication's procedure: Demultiplexing of reads and collapsing into UMI-guided consensus sequences were performed with migec v1.2.7. With mixcr v2.1.11, UMI consensuses were aligned to TRA and TRB V and J templates and assembled into clonotypes. Clonotypes were classified as expanded or contracted when called significant by both edgeR and NoisET, with noise models trained on biological replicates. For edgeR calls, a false discovery rate-adjusted p below 0.01 and a log2 fold-change threshold of 1 were applied. As an exploratory analysis of dynamics, max-normalized trajectories of the 1000 most abundant clonotypes were examined with PCA combined with hierarchical clustering. The CD4 or CD8 phenotype of responding clones was assigned using the separately sequenced CD4+ and CD8+ repertoires. The public reads were quality trimmed at Q25 with fastp and then assembled into clones with MiXCR by TCRdb, keeping productive beta chains. Rows are unified per CDR3 protein, each entry keeping the most common DNA and genes. The authors' filters were not applied to this entry. In this sample the table shows more than 450,000 distinct CDR3 sequences, more than 15% of which occur a single time. The ten most abundant clones make up 12% of the sample.

The chain was built from TRBV6-2 or TRBV6-3 and TRBJ1-2, and perhaps TRBD1 as D gene, on 5 matching bases. Sequenced: PBMCs or a T cell subset sorted from them (not recorded which). The TCR originated in an adult woman who had mild COVID-19 (a few samples of this study predate the infection). The sample titles of this study are shuffled in the database, so cell type and time point are left out; the donor was told from shared clones. The CDR3 protein is CASSSSTARNYGYTF. The sequenced DNA is TGTGCCAGCAGTTCGTCGACAGCCAGGAACTATGGCTACACCTTC.